This TCR beta chain derives from a study of persistence of HIV-infected CD4 T cells (dated by TCRdb to 2020 to 2022). For context, the study as a whole: CMV- and HIV-1 Gag-responding CD4+ T cells were isolated from ART-treated individuals so that antigen-driven clonal expansion of HIV-1-infected cells could be examined. The median time participants had been on suppressive ART was about 8 years. Apart from two participants who underwent leukapheresis at a single time point, peripheral blood samples of up to roughly 180 mL were collected from participants at multiple time points. Proviral sequencing was used to assess clonality among infected cells, whereas TCRbeta sequencing gauged the clonality of all cells within each sorted population. The TCR cluster analysis across participants included 8 participants for CMV and roughly seven participants for Gag. The investigation overall reported the following: Bulk TCR analyses could not be limited to the rare CMV-responding cells that actually contained HIV-1 proviruses. Only a small number of individuals took part in the study, and only a limited range of antigens was tested. Antigen-responding cells were enriched for degenerate expanded CDR3beta sequences, which suggests convergent selection of CD4+ responses to CMV and Gag. TCRbeta richness in CMV- and Gag-responding cells was significantly lower than in anti-CD3/anti-CD28-responding cells; CMV-responding cells had higher oligoclonality than CD3/CD28-stimulated and Gag-responding cells. Within the same sorted populations, how oligoclonal the TCRs were correlated with how oligoclonal the proviruses were.

The treatment or condition label for this specimen denotes: suppressive antiretroviral therapy. A pool of overlapping HIV-1 Gag 15-mer peptides, at around 1 ug per peptide per mL, was used to stimulate the cells. Memory populations depleted of antigen-responding cells were obtained by sorting nonresponding CD40L-negative CD69-negative CD45RO-high memory CD4+ T cells. HIV-1-infected adults in whom suppressive ART had been started during chronic infection were enrolled as participants. Participants had undetectable plasma HIV-1 RNA below 50 copies/mL for at least 4 years. To be included, participants needed a CD4+ T cell count above 400 cells/uL and a positive CMV serology. Before stimulation, PBMCs were isolated using density centrifugation and depleted of CD8+ T cells. Stimulation of CD8-depleted PBMCs was carried out for approximately 17 hours with anti-CD28/CD49d costimulation, CD40-blocking antibody and enfuvirtide, to prevent new infections. Sorting was done on either a Beckman Coulter MoFlo Legacy or an XDP sorter, and propidium iodide was used to exclude dead cells. Genomic DNA was extracted with the QIAamp DNA Mini Kit for samples above one million cells, otherwise with the Quick-DNA Microprep Kit.

The germline V gene (reference sequence) yields DFQATT for CDR1 and SNEGSKA for CDR2. The CDR3 sequence holds 11 residues, the cysteine and phenylalanine included. This entry keeps only the CDR3 DNA: 33 bases, framed from base 1. V is clipped by 6 bases and J by 6 bases, and the sequence between their germline boundaries is 11 bases long. About this clone itself: Which antigen it targets is not known. No base quality information exists; no much larger clone differs at one position.

The immunoSEQ hsTCRB assay version 4 in survey mode was used to sequence TCRbeta repertoires from genomic DNA. Genomic DNA was diluted to 8 to 10 ng/uL, using up to about 1 ug per sample for TCRbeta sequencing. The published analysis was carried out like this. TCRbeta data analysis was done in ImmunoSeq Analyzer 3.0, and diversity was calculated on productive nucleotide rearrangements. The improved Chao index was used to estimate lower-bound TCR diversity, and the Gini coefficient was used to estimate clonality using the Immunarch R package. When different nucleotide rearrangements encoded the same CDR3beta amino acid sequence, each rearrangement was treated as a distinct clonotype. TCRbeta sequences significantly enriched in antigen-responding cells relative to anti-CD3/anti-CD28-activated cells were identified by differential abundance analysis. GLIPH2 grouped TCRs by predicted peptide-MHC specificity, both within each participant and across combined participant data sets. The source is immuneACCESS, and TCRdb retained only in-frame sequences with V and J called. Part of the clones is not carried over; for the studies checked, unresolved V genes explain less than half of this, and the remainder is unexplained. V and J calls and clone size are copied from that table; D and trimming were computed from the DNA. The sample yields about 64,000 clones; 70% to 75% were counted once. The ten largest clonotypes hold around 1.7% of the sample.

Recombination connected TRBV20-1 to TRBJ1-2; D gene: possibly TRBD1, on 5 matching bases. This sequence originates from an adult man with HIV who was CMV-seropositive. The sample here was CD4+ T cells sorted from PBMCs after roughly 18-hour stimulation, taken from a patient who received antiretroviral therapy. Per the publication, the cell subset or site label means: CD40L-CD69- CD45RO-high memory CD4 T cells not responding to Gag peptides. The nucleotide sequence reads as follows: TGCAGTGCCCCGGACAATAATGGCTACACCTTC. Its translation reads: CSAPDNNGYTF.